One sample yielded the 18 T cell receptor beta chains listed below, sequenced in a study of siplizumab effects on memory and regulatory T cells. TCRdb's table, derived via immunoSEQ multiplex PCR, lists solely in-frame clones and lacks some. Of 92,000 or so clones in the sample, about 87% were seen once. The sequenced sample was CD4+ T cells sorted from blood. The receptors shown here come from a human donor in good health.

The CDR3 sequence is CASSPQGASTDTQYF. The CDR3 nucleotides are TGTGCCAGCTCACCACAGGGGGCGAGTACAGATACGCAGTATTTT. The rearrangement links TRBV18 to TRBJ2-3, with 7 nucleotides matching TRBD1. The CDR3 is made up of 15 amino acids. Germline CDR1 is KGHSH and CDR2 is LQKENI. The junction had 4 bases not matched to a gene; V was cut back by 1 base and J by 3 bases.

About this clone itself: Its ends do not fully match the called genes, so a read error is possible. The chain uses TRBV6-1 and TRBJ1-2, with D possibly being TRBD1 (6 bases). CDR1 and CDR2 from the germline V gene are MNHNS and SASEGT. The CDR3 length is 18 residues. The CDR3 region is CAISETQGQGYLNYGYTF. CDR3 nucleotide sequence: TGTGCCATCAGTGAGACCCAGGGGCAGGGGTATCTTAACTATGGCTACACCTTC.

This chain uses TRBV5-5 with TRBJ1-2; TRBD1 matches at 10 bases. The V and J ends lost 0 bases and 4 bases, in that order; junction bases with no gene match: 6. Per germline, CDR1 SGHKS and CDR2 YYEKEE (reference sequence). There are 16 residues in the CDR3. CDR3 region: CASSLDGTGVFYGYTF. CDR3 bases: TGTGCCAGCAGCTTGGACGGGACAGGGGTGTTCTATGGCTACACCTTC.

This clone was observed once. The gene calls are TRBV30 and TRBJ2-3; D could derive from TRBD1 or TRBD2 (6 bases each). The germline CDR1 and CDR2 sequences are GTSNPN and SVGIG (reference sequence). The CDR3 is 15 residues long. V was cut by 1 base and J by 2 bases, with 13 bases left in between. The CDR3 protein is CAWSGGGGVTDTQYF. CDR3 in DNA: TGTGCCTGGAGTGGAGGAGGGGGTGTCACAGATACGCAGTATTTT. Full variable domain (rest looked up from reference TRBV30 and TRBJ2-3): SQTIHQWPATLVQPVGSPLSLECTVEGTSNPNLYWYRQAAGRGLQLLFYSVGIGQISSEVPQNLSASRPQDRQFILSSKKLLLSDSGFYLCAWSGGGGVTDTQYFGPGTRLTVL.

The CDR3 bases are TGTGCCAGCAGACCCGGGACAGGGGCACGGCATGAGCAGTTCTTC. The encoded protein is CASRPGTGARHEQFF. The chain employs TRBV6-4 and TRBJ2-1; the match to TRBD1 covers 10 bases. This CDR3 spans 15 amino acids. Unmatched junction bases numbered 10, after V lost 6 bases and J lost 8 bases. Germline CDR1 reads MRHNA; CDR2 reads SNTAGT.

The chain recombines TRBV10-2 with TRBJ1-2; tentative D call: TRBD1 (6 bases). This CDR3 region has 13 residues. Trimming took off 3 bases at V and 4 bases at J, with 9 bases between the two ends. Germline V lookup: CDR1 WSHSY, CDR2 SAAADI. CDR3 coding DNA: TGCGCCAGCAGTGAAAGGACAGCCTATGGCTACACCTTC. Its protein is CASSERTAYGYTF.

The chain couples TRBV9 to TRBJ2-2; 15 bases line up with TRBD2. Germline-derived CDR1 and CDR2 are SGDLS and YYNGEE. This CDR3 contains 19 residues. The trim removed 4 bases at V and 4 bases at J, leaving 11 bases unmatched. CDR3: CASSPAGTSGRWGTGELFF. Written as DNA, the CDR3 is TGTGCCAGCAGCCCCGCCGGGACTAGCGGGAGGTGGGGCACCGGGGAGCTGTTTTTT. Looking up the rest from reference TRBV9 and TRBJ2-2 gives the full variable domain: DSGVTQTPKHLITATGQRVTLRCSPRSGDLSVYWYQQSLDQGLQFLIQYYNGEERAKGNILERFSAQQFPDLHSELNLSSLELGDSALYFCASSPAGTSGRWGTGELFFGEGSRLTVL.

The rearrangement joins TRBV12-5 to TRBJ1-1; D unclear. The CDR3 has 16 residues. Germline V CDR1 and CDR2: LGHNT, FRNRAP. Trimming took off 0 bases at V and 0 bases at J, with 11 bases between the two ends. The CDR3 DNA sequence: TGTGCTAGTGGTTTGGTCCTTGGGCAAATGAACACTGAAGCTTTCTTT. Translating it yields CASGLVLGQMNTEAFF. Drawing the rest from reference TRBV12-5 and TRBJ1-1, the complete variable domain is DARVTQTPRHKVTEMGQEVTMRCQPILGHNTVFWYRQTMMQGLELLAYFRNRAPLDDSGMPKDRFSAEMPDATLATLKIQPSEPRDSAVYFCASGLVLGQMNTEAFFGQGTRLTVV.

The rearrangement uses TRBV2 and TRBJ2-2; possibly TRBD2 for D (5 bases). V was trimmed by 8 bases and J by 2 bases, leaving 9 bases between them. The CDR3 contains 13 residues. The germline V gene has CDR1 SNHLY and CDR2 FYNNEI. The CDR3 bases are TGTGCCAGCGTTGGAGGCAACACCGGGGAGCTGTTTTTT. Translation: CASVGGNTGELFF.

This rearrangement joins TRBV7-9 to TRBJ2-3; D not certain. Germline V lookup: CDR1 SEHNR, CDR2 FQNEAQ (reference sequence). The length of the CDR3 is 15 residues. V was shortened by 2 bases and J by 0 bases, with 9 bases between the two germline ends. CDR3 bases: TGTGCCAGCAGCTTATACGGTTCTAGCACAGATACGCAGTATTTT. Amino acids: CASSLYGSSTDTQYF.

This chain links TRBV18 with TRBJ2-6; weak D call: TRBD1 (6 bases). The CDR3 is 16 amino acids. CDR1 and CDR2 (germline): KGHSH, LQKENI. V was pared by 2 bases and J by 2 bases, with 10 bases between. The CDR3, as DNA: TGTGCCAGCTCACCAAAACAGGGAACTGGGGCCAACGTCCTGACTTTC. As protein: CASSPKQGTGANVLTF. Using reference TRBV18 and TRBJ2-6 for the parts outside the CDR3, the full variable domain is NAGVMQNPRHLVRRRGQEARLRCSPMKGHSHVYWYRQLPEEGLKFMVYLQKENIIDESGMPKERFSAEFPKEGPSILRIQQVVRGDSAAYFCASSPKQGTGANVLTFGAGSRLTVL.

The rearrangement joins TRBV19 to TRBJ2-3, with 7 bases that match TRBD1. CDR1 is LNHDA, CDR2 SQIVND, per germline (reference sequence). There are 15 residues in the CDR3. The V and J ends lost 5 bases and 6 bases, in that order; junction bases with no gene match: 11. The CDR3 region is CASSPQGVIEDTQYF. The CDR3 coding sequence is TGTGCCAGTAGTCCCCAGGGGGTCATTGAGGATACGCAGTATTTT.

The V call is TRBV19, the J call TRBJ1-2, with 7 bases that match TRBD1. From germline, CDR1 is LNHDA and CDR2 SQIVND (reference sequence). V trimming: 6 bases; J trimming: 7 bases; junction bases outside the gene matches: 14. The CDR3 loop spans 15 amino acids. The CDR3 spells CASRLSTGAPAGYTF. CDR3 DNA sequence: TGTGCCAGTAGATTGAGCACAGGGGCCCCGGCTGGCTACACCTTC.

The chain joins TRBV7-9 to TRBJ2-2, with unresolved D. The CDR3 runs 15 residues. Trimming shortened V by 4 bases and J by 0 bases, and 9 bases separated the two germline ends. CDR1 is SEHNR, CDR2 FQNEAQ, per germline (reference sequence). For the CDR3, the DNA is TGTGCCAGCAGCTCACAGAGAACGAACACCGGGGAGCTGTTTTTT. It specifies CASSSQRTNTGELFF.

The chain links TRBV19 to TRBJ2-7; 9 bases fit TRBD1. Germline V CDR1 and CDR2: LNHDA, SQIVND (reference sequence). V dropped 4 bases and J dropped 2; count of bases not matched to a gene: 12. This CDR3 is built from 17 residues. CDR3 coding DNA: TGTGCCAGTAGTAAGACAGGGGGACTTAGTCTTGCCTACGAGCAGTACTTC. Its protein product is CASSKTGGLSLAYEQYF.

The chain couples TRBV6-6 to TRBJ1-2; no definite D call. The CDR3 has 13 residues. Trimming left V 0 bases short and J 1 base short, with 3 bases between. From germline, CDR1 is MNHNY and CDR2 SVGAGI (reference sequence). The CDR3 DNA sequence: TGTGCCAGCAGTTACTCGAGTAACTATGGCTACACCTTC. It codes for CASSYSSNYGYTF.

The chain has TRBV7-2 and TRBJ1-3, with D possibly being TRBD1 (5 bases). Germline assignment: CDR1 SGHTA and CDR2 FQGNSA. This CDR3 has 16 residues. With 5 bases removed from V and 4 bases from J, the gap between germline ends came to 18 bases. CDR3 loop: CASSPTPGVGGNTIYF. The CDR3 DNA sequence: TGTGCCAGCAGCCCCACCCCGGGGGTTGGAGGAAACACCATATATTTT.

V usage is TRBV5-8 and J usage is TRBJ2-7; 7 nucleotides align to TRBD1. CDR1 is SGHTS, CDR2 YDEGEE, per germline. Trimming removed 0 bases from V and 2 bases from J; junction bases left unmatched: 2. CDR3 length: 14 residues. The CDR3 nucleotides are TGTGCCAGCAGCTTGGGGGGGACAGCCTACGAGCAGTACTTC. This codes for CASSLGGTAYEQYF.